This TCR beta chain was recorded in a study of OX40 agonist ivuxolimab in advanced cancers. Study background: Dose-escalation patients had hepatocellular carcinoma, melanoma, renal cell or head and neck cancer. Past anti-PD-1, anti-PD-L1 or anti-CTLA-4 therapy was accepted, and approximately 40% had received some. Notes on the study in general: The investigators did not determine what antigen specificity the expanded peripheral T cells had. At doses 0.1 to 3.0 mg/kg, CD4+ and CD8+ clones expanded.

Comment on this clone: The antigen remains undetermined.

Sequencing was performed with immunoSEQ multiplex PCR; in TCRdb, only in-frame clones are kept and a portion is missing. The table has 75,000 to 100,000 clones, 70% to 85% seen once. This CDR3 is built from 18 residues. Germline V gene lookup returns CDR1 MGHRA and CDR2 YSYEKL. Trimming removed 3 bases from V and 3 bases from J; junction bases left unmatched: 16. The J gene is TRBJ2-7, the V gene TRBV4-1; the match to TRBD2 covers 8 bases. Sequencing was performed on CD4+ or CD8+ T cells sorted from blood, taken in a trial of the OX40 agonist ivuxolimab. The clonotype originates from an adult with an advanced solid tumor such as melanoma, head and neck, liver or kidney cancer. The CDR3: CASSHPTPSGRPSYEQYF. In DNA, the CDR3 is TGCGCCAGCAGCCACCCGACACCAAGCGGGAGACCCAGCTACGAGCAGTACTTC.